Here is one TCR beta chain with its context. This clonotype occurred a few times. The target of this receptor is not known. Per-base qualities were not stored, and no clone one base away is much larger. This specimen comes from a study of vaccination and CD4 T cells after COVID-19 (dated by TCRdb to the early 2020s). With respect to the entire study: SARS-CoV-2 positivity had been established in the convalescent patients by nasal swab PCR, and mild disease was recorded in under ten of these patients and severe disease in one. Control cultures used a CEFX viral epitope pool as positive control, an HIV-1 Nef peptide pool as negative control, or no peptide. For stimulating the cultures, overlapping spike peptide pools were used, derived from SARS-CoV-2 as well as from the common cold coronaviruses HCoV-NL63, HCoV-OC43 and HCoV-229E. In 10 COVID-19 convalescent patients and several infection-naive healthy vaccine recipients, the spike-specific CD4+ TCR repertoire before mRNA vaccination was compared with the repertoire after mRNA vaccination. The convalescent cohort included six males and four females, with two Hispanic individuals, seven Caucasians, two Asians and one multiracial person. Post-COVID blood samples were collected from convalescent patients a median of around 96 days after diagnosis, with a range of about 30 to 161 days. Post-vaccine blood samples were taken a median of approximately 76 days after the second vaccine dose, with a range of about 12 to 250 days. Participants got two doses of the Pfizer-BioNTech BNT162b2 vaccine (n=8) or two doses of the Moderna mRNA-1273 vaccine (n=2).

The CDR3 runs 12 amino acids, cysteine and phenylalanine included. The retained sequence is limited to the CDR3, 36 bases, with the frame set at the first base. Taken from the germline V gene, the CDR1 and CDR2 loops are MNHNS and SASEGT. The junction carries 6 bases between V and J, which are trimmed by 8 bases and 1 base respectively. The library was produced with PCR. TCR sequencing of DNA from cultured CD4+ T cells used the Oncomine TCR Beta short-read assay at the Johns Hopkins FTIC core. Genomic DNA was extracted from the cultured CD4+ T cells with the QIAamp micro DNA kit. The Oncomine TCR Beta libraries from cultured CD4+ T cells were pooled using unique dual indexes and then sequenced on an Illumina iSeq 100. The published analysis was carried out like this. Non-productive sequences were removed, and CDR3s that did not start with C, did not end with F or W, or were shorter than 7 amino acids were discarded. The MANAFEST web application identified antigen-specific clonotypes by comparing peptide-stimulated wells against reference wells and other culture wells. To be called positive, a clone needed an FDR below 0.05, an odds ratio above 5, and a productive frequency above 0.1% in at least two of three replicate wells. Cross-reactive clonotypes were defined as significantly expanded in both SARS-CoV-2 spike wells and at least one common cold coronavirus spike condition. Using R version 3.6.1, CDR3 homology was evaluated through Levenshtein distances (stringdist) along with unrooted phylogenetic trees (ape). The public reads were reprocessed in TCRdb via fastp at Q25 and MiXCR, keeping in-frame beta chains. Merged by CDR3 protein, the rows form single entries marked with the most common genes and DNA. TCRdb, rather than the study authors, made the V and J calls. The sample yields about 19,000 distinct CDR3 sequences; 48% were counted once. Of the sample, around 2.3% is held by the ten largest clones.

What the study reported, not specific to this receptor: Among convalescent patients, a median roughly 84% of the SARS-CoV-2-reactive clones seen after vaccination appeared only after vaccination, which suggests priming specific to the vaccine. Relatively few convalescent patients were included in the study, and early timepoints after natural infection were not analyzed. The median number of SARS-CoV-2-reactive clonotypes rose from 20 to 25 after infection to 30 to 45 after vaccination, but the change was not significant. In convalescent patients, nearly all vaccine-specific clones (304 of 307) were found to be mono-reactive for SARS-CoV-2 spike rather than cross-reactive with common cold coronaviruses.

Read against the paper, the sample's treatment or condition label means: roughly ten-day PBMC culture with coronavirus spike peptide pools or control peptides (ViraFEST assay). The ViraFEST assay, used in the study, expanded antigen-specific T cells with peptide pools and then identified the expanded clonotypes through TCR sequencing. Positive SARS-CoV-2 PCR tests in the convalescent patients dated from March to December 2020, before Alpha, Beta and Delta variants emerged in the United States. PBMCs were cultured at roughly 1.9 million per well in IMDM supplemented with about 5% human AB serum and around 10 IU/ml IL-2, with roughly 10 ug/ml peptide pools added. On days 3 and 7, half of the culture medium was replaced with fresh IL-2-containing medium. After 10 to 11 days of culture, CD4+ T cells were isolated by negative selection using the EasySep CD4+ T cell isolation kit. Ficoll-Paque Plus gradient centrifugation was used to isolate PBMCs from whole blood, and the isolated PBMCs were then either used fresh or cryopreserved at -140C. In general, triplicate wells were set up for every culture condition.

The TCR sequence derives from a human donor who had recovered from COVID-19. Sequencing was performed on CD4+ T cells from blood, cultured in vitro, taken after SARS-CoV-2 vaccination. This chain is built from TRBV6-1 and TRBJ1-5, with a tentative D gene TRBD1 over 5 matching bases. The DNA sequence is as follows: TGTGCCAGCGAGGGGAGCAATCAGCCCCAGCATTTT. Its amino acids are CASEGSNQPQHF.